The clone carrying this T cell receptor beta chain showed up just once. Its specificity is unknown. The sample belongs to a study of cytomegalovirus exposure and HLA in healthy donors. In the study overall: Unique TCR beta sequences numbering about 100 million came from about 179 million T cells in an earlier analysis. Overall study results and limits: The productive fraction for most TCR beta V segments was about 87% or about 30% in an earlier analysis.

V shed 0 bases and J shed 2 bases, with 13 bases lying between them. The CDR3 loop spans 16 amino acids. Germline values: CDR1 LGHNA, CDR2 YNFKEQ. PCR was performed using 60 Vbeta and 13 Jbeta primers. Assay: immunoSEQ multiplex PCR; the TCRdb copy retains only in-frame clones and omits some. This repertoire shows under 70,000 clones, roughly 89% found once; its top ten account for 2%. The donors comprised healthy bone marrow donors. The TCR was taken from a woman aged 30 to 39 in good health and CMV-seronegative. Sequencing was carried out using PBMCs. The chain employs TRBV4-2 and TRBJ1-2, with D perhaps TRBD1 (5 bases). DNA for the CDR3: TGTGCCAGCAGCCAAGAATTGGCAGGGAGGAACTATGGCTACACCTTC. It codes for CASSQELAGRNYGYTF.